This T cell receptor (beta chain) was found in a study of cytomegalovirus exposure and HLA in healthy donors. Deletions cut 0 bases from V and 6 bases from J, with 11 bases between. The germline V gene encodes CDR1 KGHSH and CDR2 LQKENI. CDR3 length: 15 amino acids. Study results and limitations: Rarity held for most TCR sequences, but there were some public TCRs that occurred in many donors.

Concerning this clone itself: Its antigen remains unidentified.

Sequencing was performed with immunoSEQ multiplex PCR; in TCRdb, only in-frame clones are kept and a portion is missing. This table has some 170,000 clones, roughly nine tenths appearing once. The source material was PBMCs. V is TRBV18 and J is TRBJ1-4; perhaps TRBD1 as D (6 bases). The sequence was obtained from a woman aged 25 to 39 in good health and CMV-seronegative. CDR3 nucleotides: TGTGCCAGCTCACCACCTGACAGGCTATATGAAAAACTGTTTTTT. Translation: CASSPPDRLYEKLFF.